The TCR beta chain described here comes from a study of blood T cell repertoires in COVID-19. The method was immunoSEQ multiplex PCR; TCRdb's version includes in-frame clones alone and lacks a portion of them. The sample yields more than 200,000 clones, approximately 80% seen once. This clone was picked up a small number of times. The sample was peripheral blood. The TCR comes from a man in his forties with acute or convalescent COVID-19.

CDR3 DNA: TGTGCCAGCAGCCAAGAGCGGGAGGGCCCAGATACGCAGTATTTT. The encoded protein is CASSQEREGPDTQYF. V usage is TRBV4-2 and J usage is TRBJ2-3, with 9 bases lining up with TRBD2. The CDR3 is 15 amino acids. Germline V lookup: CDR1 LGHNA, CDR2 YNFKEQ. J lost 4 bases, V lost 0 bases, and 2 bases had no gene match.